The rows below give T cell receptor beta chains drawn from one sample of a study of blood T cell dynamics during melanoma immunotherapy. Data came from immunoSEQ multiplex PCR; TCRdb stores just in-frame clones and leaves some out. The sample contains about 8,600 clones, roughly nine tenths of which appear only once. This specimen consisted of blood, obtained from a patient treated with checkpoint blockade. Every receptor here comes from a human donor with melanoma. Both conserved end residues are part of each CDR3. A D gene is named only where the DNA matches it firmly. Clone size, where shown, is once, few, many, or a class for clones that have expanded.

>-|TRBJ2-1|-|TRBV7-3
CASSPGLLGTYNEQFF
TGTGCCAGCAGCCCGGGCCTTCTGGGCACCTACAATGAGCAGTTCTTC
>-|TRBJ1-5|-|TRBV9
CASSVGLSEYNQPQHF
TGTGCCAGCAGCGTAGGGCTGTCGGAATACAATCAGCCCCAGCATTTT
>-|TRBJ2-7|-|TRBV11-2
CASSLSDILPKQYF
TGTGCCAGCAGCCTATCGGATATCCTCCCCAAGCAGTACTTC
>-|TRBJ2-6|-|TRBV5-4
CASSLAATGANVLTF
TGTGCCAGCAGCCTGGCGGCTACTGGGGCCAACGTCCTGACTTTC
>TRBD1|TRBJ2-7|-|TRBV2
CASRGQGKSYEQYF
TGTGCCAGCAGAGGACAGGGTAAATCCTACGAGCAGTACTTC
>-|TRBJ1-5|once|TRBV2
CASSYQGPNQPQHF
TGTGCCAGCAGTTATCAGGGTCCCAATCAGCCCCAGCATTTT
>TRBD2|TRBJ2-3|-|TRBV10-3
CAISKGPAGGRSTDTQYF
TGTGCCATCAGCAAAGGCCCAGCGGGAGGGCGTAGCACAGATACGCAGTATTTT
>TRBD1|TRBJ2-7|-|TRBV12-5
CASGPGQGMNEQYF
TGTGCTAGTGGTCCCGGACAGGGGATGAACGAGCAGTACTTC
>-|TRBJ2-2|once|TRBV28
CASSPLDVAGELFF
TGTGCCAGCAGTCCGCTTGATGTTGCCGGGGAGCTGTTTTTT
>-|TRBJ2-7|-|TRBV19
CASSIGDTFLSYEQYF
TGTGCCAGTAGTATAGGCGACACCTTCTTATCCTACGAGCAGTACTTC
>-|TRBJ1-2|-|TRBV28
CASTRGPANYGYTF
TGTGCCAGCACTCGAGGGCCAGCTAACTATGGCTACACCTTC
>TRBD2|TRBJ2-1|-|TRBV5-6
CASSLEGTSSYNEQFF
TGTGCCAGCAGCTTGGAAGGGACTAGCTCCTACAATGAGCAGTTCTTC
>-|TRBJ2-6|-|TRBV28
CASSLSGANVLTF
TGTGCCAGCAGTTTGTCGGGGGCCAACGTCCTGACTTTC
>-|TRBJ2-2|once|TRBV25-1
CASSKVLGNTGELFF
TGTGCCAGCAGTAAGGTCTTGGGGAACACCGGGGAGCTGTTTTTT
>-|TRBJ2-6|-|TRBV19
CASSIEQGINVLTF
TGTGCCAGTAGTATAGAACAGGGCATCAACGTCCTGACTTTC
>-|TRBJ2-7|-|TRBV21-1
CASSPRTVSYEQYF
TGTGCCAGCAGCCCCCGGACGGTGTCCTACGAGCAGTACTTC
>-|TRBJ1-5|-|TRBV6-5
CASSYSPGVNQPQHF
TGTGCCAGCAGTTACTCGCCAGGGGTGAATCAGCCCCAGCATTTT
>TRBD1|TRBJ1-3|-|TRBV6-1
CASLTPTGGNTIYF
TGTGCCAGCCTTACCCCGACAGGGGGAAACACCATATATTTT
>TRBD2|TRBJ2-1|-|TRBV4-2
CASSQYSGTRAYNEQFF
TGTGCCAGCAGCCAGTACTCCGGGACTAGAGCCTACAATGAGCAGTTCTTC
>TRBD2|TRBJ2-3|once|TRBV28
CASSPTSGGNTQYF
TGTGCCAGCAGTCCGACTAGCGGGGGGAATACGCAGTATTTT
>-|TRBJ2-1|-|TRBV15
CATSRASSYNEQFF
TGTGCCACCAGCAGGGCGAGCTCCTACAATGAGCAGTTCTTC
>-|TRBJ2-7|-|TRBV6-1
CAILDIYSEQYF
TGTGCCATCCTTGATATTTACTCGGAGCAGTACTTC
>TRBD2|TRBJ2-4|-|TRBV25-1
CASSELSGGRGNIQYF
TGTGCCAGCAGTGAATTAAGCGGGGGGCGAGGTAACATTCAGTACTTC
>TRBD1|TRBJ2-3|-|TRBV5-1
CASSPAGQGRVDTQYF
TGCGCCAGCAGCCCGGCGGGACAGGGGCGGGTAGATACGCAGTATTTT
>TRBD1|TRBJ2-7|few|TRBV7-9
CASSLVTGSEQYF
TGTGCCAGCAGCTTAGTGACAGGGTCCGAGCAGTACTTC